What follows are 20 T cell receptor beta chains derived from one specimen sequenced in a study of blood T cell repertoires in COVID-19. TCRdb keeps only in-frame clones here, not all; method: immunoSEQ multiplex PCR. The sample has 180,000 or so clones, roughly 84% seen once; the top ten hold more than 8%. Source material: peripheral blood. Source of these receptors: a woman over 75 with acute or convalescent COVID-19.

In its sample, this clone was seen a few times. Other DNA sequences within the sample encode an identical CDR3. The chain is built from TRBV25-1 and TRBJ2-3, with D possibly matching TRBD1 (5 bases). This CDR3 region has 13 residues. Germline V gene data show CDR1 as MGHDK and CDR2 as SYGVNS. V shed 4 bases and J shed 1 base, with 6 bases lying between them. CDR3 loop: CASSVQGTDTQYF. Here the CDR3 DNA reads TGTGCCAGCAGTGTACAGGGCACAGATACGCAGTATTTT.

This clone was detected once. V usage is TRBV7-2 and J usage is TRBJ1-2, with TRBD1 matching over 7 bases. Per the germline V gene, CDR1 is SGHTA and CDR2 is FQGNSA. Losses at the gene ends were 4 bases for V and 3 bases for J; bases not matched to a gene: 2. The CDR3 totals 13 residues. The chain's CDR3 is CASSSQGYYGYTF. Written as DNA, the CDR3 is TGTGCCAGCAGCTCACAGGGGTACTATGGCTACACCTTC.

The chain uses TRBV5-1 and TRBJ2-7; 9 bases agree with TRBD1. Looked up from germline, CDR1 is SGHRS and CDR2 is YFSETQ. The CDR3 extends over 15 amino acids. V gave up 4 bases and J gave up 5 bases; unmatched junction bases: 10. CDR3 in amino acids: CASSRRGQGRDEQYF. The CDR3 coding sequence is TGCGCCAGCAGCCGTAGAGGACAGGGGCGCGACGAGCAGTACTTC.

J is TRBJ2-7 and V is TRBV11-2, with D uncertain. Between the trimmed V and J ends, which lost 5 bases and 2 bases, there was a span of 16 bases. The CDR3 covers 15 residues. CDR1 and CDR2 (germline): SGHAT, FQNNGV. In DNA form, the CDR3 reads TGTGCCAGCAGCCCCCGACGGAGCATCACCTACGAGCAGTACTTC. The encoded protein is CASSPRRSITYEQYF.

The chain's CDR3 is CASSVASTSAEQYF. The CDR3, as DNA: TGTGCCAGCAGCGTAGCCTCGACTAGCGCAGAGCAGTACTTC. The chain carries TRBV9 and TRBJ2-7; 8 bases are a match to TRBD2. CDR1 is SGDLS and CDR2 is YYNGEE in the germline V gene. The CDR3 has 14 amino acids. J was trimmed by 7 bases and V by 0 bases; bases with no gene match: 6.

This sequence joins TRBV7-2 and TRBJ1-1, with D possibly being TRBD1 (5 bases). Germline CDR1 and CDR2: SGHTA and FQGNSA. The V end was cut by 2 bases, the J end by 0 bases, with 13 bases between. The length of the CDR3 is 16 residues. The CDR3 spells CASSLRSGGMNTEAFF. The CDR3 DNA reads as TGTGCCAGCAGCTTAAGGAGTGGGGGGATGAACACTGAAGCTTTCTTT.

V is TRBV19 and J is TRBJ1-5, with a weak D call TRBD1 (5 bases). V was clipped by 4 bases and J by 8 bases, with 9 bases between them. The CDR3 extends over 12 amino acids. CDR1 is LNHDA and CDR2 is SQIVND in the germline V gene (reference sequence). In DNA, the CDR3 is TGTGCCAGTAGTAAGGGGCTTGAGCCCCAGCATTTT. The encoded protein is CASSKGLEPQHF.

This clone was observed a handful of times. The J gene is TRBJ1-3, the V gene TRBV27; D possibly corresponds to TRBD1 (6 bases). This CDR3 comprises 15 residues. From germline, CDR1 is MNHEY and CDR2 SMNVEV (reference sequence). Trimming pared 6 bases from V and 0 bases from J, leaving 12 bases between. CDR3 DNA: TGTGCCAGCAGACCGGACAGAACCTCTGGAAACACCATATATTTT. Protein: CASRPDRTSGNTIYF.

The rearrangement links TRBV5-4 to TRBJ2-3; 11 bases are shared with TRBD1. V was clipped by 10 bases and J by 6 bases; unmatched bases: 7. Germline V CDR1 and CDR2: SGHNT, YYREEE (reference sequence). The CDR3 covers 13 residues. CDR3 coding DNA: TGTGCCCAGGGGGACAGGGGGGCGGATACGCAGTATTTT. Encoded protein: CAQGDRGADTQYF.

The CDR3 DNA reads as TGTGCCAGCTCATCTACAGGGGTGAGCAATCAGCCCCAGCATTTT. Amino acid sequence: CASSSTGVSNQPQHF. The V and J genes are TRBV18 and TRBJ1-5; TRBD1 matches at 7 bases. This CDR3 spans 15 amino acids. J lost 1 base, V lost 5 bases, and 5 bases had no gene match. Germline V gene lookup returns CDR1 KGHSH and CDR2 LQKENI. The whole variable domain, remainder taken from reference TRBV18 and TRBJ1-5, is NAGVMQNPRHLVRRRGQEARLRCSPMKGHSHVYWYRQLPEEGLKFMVYLQKENIIDESGMPKERFSAEFPKEGPSILRIQQVVRGDSAAYFCASSSTGVSNQPQHFGDGTRLSIL.

The V call is TRBV7-2, the J call TRBJ2-5; 9 bases map to TRBD2. Germline V gene lookup returns CDR1 SGHTA and CDR2 FQGNSA. V shed 4 bases and J 5 bases; nucleotides not matched to a gene: 5. The CDR3 contains 14 residues. The CDR3 reads CASSSGLAGETQYF. The CDR3 bases are TGTGCCAGCAGCTCGGGACTAGCCGGTGAGACCCAGTACTTC.

The chain couples TRBV7-2 to TRBJ1-5; D is undetermined. Per the germline V gene, CDR1 is SGHTA and CDR2 is FQGNSA. The V and J ends lost 3 bases and 6 bases respectively, with 9 bases between them. This CDR3 has 13 amino acids. The CDR3 sequence is CASSFGEGQPQHF. The CDR3 nucleotides are TGTGCCAGCAGCTTTGGAGAGGGTCAGCCCCAGCATTTT. Filled out from reference TRBV7-2 and TRBJ1-5, the complete variable domain reads GAGVSQSPSNKVTEKGKDVELRCDPISGHTALYWYRQSLGQGLEFLIYFQGNSAPDKSGLPSDRFSAERTGGSVSTLTIQRTQQEDSAVYLCASSFGEGQPQHFGDGTRLSIL.

The rearrangement links TRBV10-2 to TRBJ1-1; TRBD1 agrees at 9 bases. J was trimmed by 0 bases and V by 6 bases; bases with no gene match: 2. Germline V CDR1 and CDR2: WSHSY, SAAADI. CDR3 size: 14 residues. CDR3 DNA sequence: TGCGCCAGCAGGGGACAGGGTATGAACACTGAAGCTTTCTTT. This gives the protein CASRGQGMNTEAFF.

The chain joins TRBV3-1 (or the pseudogene TRBV3-2) to TRBJ2-2; 13 bases align to TRBD2. This CDR3 spans 16 amino acids. In germline, CDR1 is LGHDT, CDR2 YNNKEL (reference sequence). V lost 4 bases to trimming and J lost 4 bases; unmatched junction nucleotides: 3. The CDR3 DNA follows: TGTGCCAGCAGCCCACTAGCGGGAGGGAGCACCGGGGAGCTGTTTTTT. Its translation is CASSPLAGGSTGELFF.

The chain employs TRBV11-2 and TRBJ2-5; TRBD2 agrees at 10 bases. The V and J ends lost 0 bases and 4 bases, in that order; junction bases with no gene match: 5. From germline, CDR1 is SGHAT and CDR2 FQNNGV. CDR3 length equals 16 residues. CDR3 region: CASSLESGRGAETQYF. As DNA, the CDR3 is TGTGCCAGCAGCTTAGAGAGCGGGAGGGGCGCAGAGACCCAGTACTTC.

This clone was seen a few times. The chain employs TRBV6-2 or TRBV6-3 and TRBJ1-5, with TRBD1 matching over 8 bases. Trimming took 6 bases from V and 4 from J; bases not matched to a gene: 8. The CDR3 consists of 15 residues. CDR1 MNHEY and CDR2 SVGEGT come from the germline V gene. The CDR3 loop is CASSTRDRMNQPQHF. The CDR3 DNA reads as TGTGCCAGCAGCACCCGGGACAGGATGAATCAGCCCCAGCATTTT.

The chain recombines TRBV7-9 with TRBJ1-2, with a possible D match to TRBD1 (6 bases). Germline lookup yields CDR1 SEHNR and CDR2 FQNEAQ (reference sequence). The V end was cut by 5 bases, the J end by 0 bases, with 16 bases between. The CDR3 loop spans 16 amino acids. The chain's CDR3 is CASSRALDSANYGYTF. In DNA form, the CDR3 reads TGTGCCAGCAGCCGCGCTCTGGACAGCGCTAACTATGGCTACACCTTC.

This clone was counted between two and nine times. The chain has TRBV7-6 and TRBJ2-2; 7 bases fit TRBD2. CDR1 is SGHVS, CDR2 FNYEAQ, per germline. With V trimmed by 5 bases and J by 2 bases, 11 bases remained unmatched. The CDR3 length is 17 residues. The CDR3 coding sequence is TGTGCCAGCAGCCACCCCGGAGCGGGGATTAACACCGGGGAGCTGTTTTTT. Translating it yields CASSHPGAGINTGELFF.

This clone turned up a few times. The V and J genes are TRBV19 and TRBJ2-7, with a weak D call TRBD2 (5 bases). V gave up 7 bases and J gave up 7 bases, with 17 bases separating them. Germline V gives CDR1 LNHDA, CDR2 SQIVND (reference sequence). The CDR3 length is 13 residues. DNA for the CDR3: TGTGCCAGTACCTCGGATTTGAGGGAGGAGCAGTACTTC. Its translation is CASTSDLREEQYF. The whole variable domain, filled in from reference TRBV19 and TRBJ2-7, reads DGGITQSPKYLFRKEGQNVTLSCEQNLNHDAMYWYRQDPGQGLRLIYYSQIVNDFQKGDIAEGYSVSREKKESFPLTVTSAQKNPTAFYLCASTSDLREEQYFGPGTRLTVT.

The chain carries TRBV19 and TRBJ2-7; D unresolved. The germline V and J ends were trimmed by 5 bases and 0 bases, with 11 bases remaining between them. This CDR3 is 14 amino acids long. The germline V gene encodes CDR1 LNHDA and CDR2 SQIVND (reference sequence). The CDR3 spells CASSDFSSSYEQYF. CDR3 coding DNA: TGTGCCAGTAGTGACTTTTCAAGCTCCTACGAGCAGTACTTC.